This TCR beta chain is from a study of cytomegalovirus exposure and HLA in healthy donors. The study's findings and limits: Several top significant clusters appeared, in a later analysis, to be linked to common viral pathogens. Presence/absence analyses took donor sequencing depth as roughly uniform.

With 3 bases clipped from V and 0 bases from J, the junction kept 14 bases outside the gene matches. Germline V gives CDR1 MGHDK, CDR2 SYGVNS. The CDR3 contains 18 residues. As for this clone: Its antigen remains unidentified.

PCR employed 60 Vbeta and 13 Jbeta primers. The table came from immunoSEQ multiplex PCR; TCRdb's copy has only in-frame clones and leaves some out. The sample records 160,000 or so clones, around 80% being singletons. The receptor was isolated from a man aged 35 to 55 in good health and CMV-seronegative. The rearrangement joins TRBV25-1 to TRBJ2-7, with TRBD2 matching 7 bases. Sequencing was performed on PBMCs. The CDR3 DNA reads as TGTGCCAGCAGTGAGGGATGGACGGTCGGGGGGAGCTCCTACGAGCAGTACTTC. Amino acids: CASSEGWTVGGSSYEQYF.